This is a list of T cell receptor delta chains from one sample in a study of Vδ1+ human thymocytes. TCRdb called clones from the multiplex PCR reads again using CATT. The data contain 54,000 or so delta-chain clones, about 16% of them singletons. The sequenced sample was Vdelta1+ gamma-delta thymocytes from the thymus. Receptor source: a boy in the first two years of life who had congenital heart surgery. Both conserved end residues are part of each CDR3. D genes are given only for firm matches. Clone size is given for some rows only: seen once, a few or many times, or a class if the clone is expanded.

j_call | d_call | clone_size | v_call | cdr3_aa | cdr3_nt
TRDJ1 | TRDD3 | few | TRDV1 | CALGELSGGSTDKLIF | TGTGCTCTTGGGGAACTCTCTGGGGGAAGCACCGATAAACTCATCTTT
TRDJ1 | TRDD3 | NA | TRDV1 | CALGPYPPILVLGMYTDKLIF | TGTGCTCTTGGTCCCTACCCTCCTATCCTCGTACTGGGGATGTACACCGATAAACTCATCTTT
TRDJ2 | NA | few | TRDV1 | CALGERTTLTAQLFF | TGTGCTCTTGGGGAACGAACAACCCTTACAGCACAACTCTTCTTT
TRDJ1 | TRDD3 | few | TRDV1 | CALGELPLWIRDDKLIF | TGTGCTCTTGGGGAACTCCCTCTCTGGATACGCGACGATAAACTCATCTTT
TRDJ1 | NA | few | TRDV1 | CALGEWPYGGDKLIF | TGTGCTCTTGGGGAATGGCCCTACGGGGGCGATAAACTCATCTTT
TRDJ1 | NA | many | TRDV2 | CACDSWGPSWTYTDKLIF | TGTGCCTGTGACAGCTGGGGGCCTTCCTGGACGTACACCGATAAACTCATCTTT
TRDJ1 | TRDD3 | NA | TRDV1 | CALGDYFRSSSLGDINTDKLIF | TGTGCTCTTGGGGATTACTTCCGTTCTTCTTCACTGGGGGATATAAACACCGATAAACTCATCTTT
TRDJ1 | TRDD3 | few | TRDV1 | CALGELDHWGPYTDKLIF | TGTGCTCTTGGGGAACTAGATCACTGGGGGCCTTACACCGATAAACTCATCTTT
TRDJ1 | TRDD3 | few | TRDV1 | CALGEPAASSPGGYRAYTDKLIF | TGTGCTCTTGGGGAACCGGCCGCATCTTCGCCTGGGGGATACCGGGCATACACCGATAAACTCATCTTT
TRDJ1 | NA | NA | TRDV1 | CALGELSAADPLTTYTDKLIF | TGTGCTCTTGGGGAATTATCCGCAGCGGATCCACTCACGACCTACACCGATAAACTCATCTTT
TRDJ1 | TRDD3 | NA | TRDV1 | CALGERADWGIHTDKLIF | TGTGCTCTTGGGGAACGGGCTGACTGGGGGATACACACCGATAAACTCATCTTT
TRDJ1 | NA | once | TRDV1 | CALGPGSWRLHTDKLIF | TGTGCTCTTGGGCCGGGGTCGTGGAGACTTCACACCGATAAACTCATCTTT
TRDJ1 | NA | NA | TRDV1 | CALGDTYLPKLLGVPFTDKLIF | TGTGCTCTTGGGGATACTTACCTTCCTAAGTTGCTGGGGGTCCCCTTCACCGATAAACTCATCTTT
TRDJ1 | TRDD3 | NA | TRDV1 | CALGENWAGGYNPYTDKLIF | TGTGCTCTTGGGGAAAACTGGGCTGGGGGATACAACCCGTACACCGATAAACTCATCTTT
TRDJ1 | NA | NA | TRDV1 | CALGESRLPGRIVKLIF | TGTGCTCTTGGGGAAAGTAGACTCCCCGGGAGGATAGTTAAACTCATCTTT
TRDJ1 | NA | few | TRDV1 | CALGVIPGVLLDKLIF | TGTGCTCTTGGGGTCATTCCGGGTGTACTGCTCGATAAACTCATCTTT